One and the same sample provided the 8 T cell receptor beta chains below, sequenced in a study of human T cells and chemical hapten exposure. Time point in this sample: healthy volunteer bleed at 6 weeks. Unseparated into fractions, whole blood served as the source from which total RNA was extracted. TCRdb re-analysed the RACE reads in MiXCR, keeping a single row per CDR3 protein. There are around 80,000 distinct CDR3 sequences in the sample; approximately 8% occur only once, and roughly 1.4% lies in the top ten. The sequenced sample consisted of whole blood. The receptors shown here come from a male donor in good health. Some clones in this sample may be carry-over from other donors' samples.

The V gene is TRBV7-2, the J gene TRBJ1-2; D is perhaps TRBD1 (6 bases). Germline V lookup: CDR1 SGHTA, CDR2 FQGNSA. Trimming left V 0 bases short and J 6 bases short, with 14 bases between. CDR3 size: 15 residues. Here the CDR3 DNA reads TGTGCCAGCAGCTTAGCTCCCCAATGGGGGCATGGCTACACCTTC. This encodes CASSLAPQWGHGYTF.

The V gene is TRBV6-5, the J gene TRBJ2-3; 12 bases agree with TRBD2. The J segment lost 1 base and the V segment lost 7 bases, leaving 6 bases of the junction unmatched. CDR1 is MNHEY, CDR2 SVGAGI, per germline. The CDR3 has 16 amino acids. CDR3 region: CASNPTSGGRTDTQYF. The CDR3 bases are TGTGCCAGCAACCCGACTAGCGGGGGACGCACAGATACGCAGTATTTT.

The chain combines TRBV28 with TRBJ2-7, with unresolved D. V lost 5 bases to trimming and J lost 3 bases, with 5 bases between them. The length of the CDR3 is 11 residues. Germline CDR1 and CDR2: MDHEN and SYDVKM. DNA for the CDR3: TGTGCCAGCAGTCGTGGCTACGAGCAGTACTTC. It codes for CASSRGYEQYF.

The V call is TRBV29-1, the J call TRBJ2-7, with D maybe TRBD1 (6 bases). V lost 6 bases and J 2 bases, leaving 11 bases between the germline ends. The CDR3 is 12 amino acids. In germline, CDR1 is SQVTM, CDR2 ANQGSEA. The CDR3 sequence: CSVGDTPYEQYF. Written as DNA, the CDR3 is TGCAGCGTGGGGGACACCCCCTACGAGCAGTACTTC.

V gene TRBV7-8 combines with J gene TRBJ2-5, with 7 bases lining up with TRBD1. V shed 5 bases, J shed 6 bases, and the junction held 3 bases outside the gene matches. The CDR3 totals 12 residues. Germline-derived CDR1 and CDR2 are SGHVS and FQNEAQ. The CDR3 sequence: CASSRDRQTQYF. The CDR3 DNA follows: TGTGCCAGCAGCCGGGACAGACAGACCCAGTACTTC. The full variable domain, its missing parts supplied by reference TRBV7-8 and TRBJ2-5, is GAGVSQSPRYKVAKRGQDVALRCDPISGHVSLFWYQQALGQGPEFLTYFQNEAQLDKSGLPSDRFFAERPEGSVSTLKIQRTQQEDSAVYLCASSRDRQTQYFGPGTRLLVL.

This clonotype was recorded many times. This sequence joins TRBV27 and TRBJ2-3; possible D gene TRBD1, 6 bases. This CDR3 is 15 amino acids long. V was cut by 5 bases and J by 1 base, with 13 bases left in between. Germline lookup yields CDR1 MNHEY and CDR2 SMNVEV (reference sequence). CDR3 sequence (DNA): TGTGCCAGCAGTCCTCAGGGGCTTCGCACAGATACGCAGTATTTT. It specifies CASSPQGLRTDTQYF.

J is TRBJ2-6 and V is TRBV12-3 or TRBV12-4, with 8 bases lining up with TRBD1. This CDR3 is 14 amino acids long. J lost 4 bases, V lost 6 bases, and 2 bases had no gene match. CDR3 nucleotide sequence: TGTGCCAGCAGGACAGGGGCGGGGGCCAACGTCCTGACTTTC. It codes for CASRTGAGANVLTF.

V gene TRBV20-1 combines with J gene TRBJ2-5; 10 bases line up with TRBD2. Per germline, CDR1 DFQATT and CDR2 SNEGSKA (reference sequence). This CDR3 has 15 residues. V was clipped by 0 bases and J by 4 bases; unmatched bases: 5. The CDR3 here is CSARDMLAGAETQYF. The DNA of the CDR3 is TGCAGTGCTAGAGATATGCTAGCGGGGGCAGAGACCCAGTACTTC.